The rows below give T cell receptor beta chains drawn from one sample of a study of technical replicates of blood from a handful of donors. The protocol was immunoSEQ multiplex PCR, while the TCRdb copy is restricted to in-frame clones and leaves out a portion. The top ten hold 0.25% of the sample, which has approximately 80,000 clones, roughly 91% seen once. The source material was T cells isolated from PBMCs. These receptors all come from a human donor in good health. The conserved cysteine and the conserved F or W are not part of the CDR3 here. A D gene is named only where the DNA matches it firmly.

>TRBJ2-1|-|TRBV11-3
ASSLVVQYNEQF
>TRBJ2-7|-|TRBV7-9
ASSPSGAYEQY
>TRBJ2-1|TRBD1|TRBV10-3
AISEHQGVYNEQF
>TRBJ1-4|TRBD1|TRBV2
ASSGQGGREKLF
>TRBJ1-4|-|TRBV5-1
ASSLTQLPANEKLF
>TRBJ1-1|-|TRBV19
ASSPMGVSEAF
>TRBJ1-5|-|TRBV5-1
ASSLGTEGWQPQH
>TRBJ2-7|-|TRBV29-1
SVPGLTYEQY
>TRBJ2-7|-|TRBV10-3
AISDPSLGGSSYEQY
>TRBJ1-1|-|TRBV30
AWRAPTGNTEAF
>TRBJ2-7|-|TRBV7-8
ASSSGHEIYEQY
>TRBJ1-2|TRBD1|TRBV28
ASSPRKPGTAIPFGYT
>TRBJ2-7|TRBD2|TRBV7-9
ASSLIGRASYEQY